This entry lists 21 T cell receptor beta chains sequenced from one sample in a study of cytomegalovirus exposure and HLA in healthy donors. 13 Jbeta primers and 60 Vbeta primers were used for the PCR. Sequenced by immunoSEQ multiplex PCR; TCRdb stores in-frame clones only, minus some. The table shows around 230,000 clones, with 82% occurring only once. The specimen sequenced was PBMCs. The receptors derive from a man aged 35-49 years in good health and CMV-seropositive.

This chain's CDR3 is CASSSRLAGDTGELFF. CDR3 DNA: TGTGCCAGCAGTTCCAGACTAGCGGGAGACACCGGGGAGCTGTTTTTT. The V call is TRBV28, the J call TRBJ2-2; 12 nucleotides line up with TRBD2. The CDR3 spans 16 residues. Per germline, CDR1 MDHEN and CDR2 SYDVKM. The ends lost 4 bases at V and 3 bases at J; junction bases unmatched: 3.

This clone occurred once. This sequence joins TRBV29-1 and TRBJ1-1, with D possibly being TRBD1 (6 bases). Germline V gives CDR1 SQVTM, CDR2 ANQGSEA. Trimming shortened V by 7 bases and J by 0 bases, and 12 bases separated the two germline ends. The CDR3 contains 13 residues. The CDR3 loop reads CSAWGQLNTEAFF. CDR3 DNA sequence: TGCAGCGCCTGGGGGCAGTTGAACACTGAAGCTTTCTTT.

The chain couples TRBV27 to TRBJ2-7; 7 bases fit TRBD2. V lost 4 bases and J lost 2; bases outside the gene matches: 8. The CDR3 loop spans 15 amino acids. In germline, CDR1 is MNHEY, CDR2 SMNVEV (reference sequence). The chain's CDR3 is CASSSSGLGTYEQYF. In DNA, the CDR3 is TGTGCCAGCAGTTCTAGCGGTTTAGGAACCTACGAGCAGTACTTC.

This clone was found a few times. CDR3 sequence (DNA): TGTGCCTGGGGCCGGGACTACCAAGAGACCCAGTACTTC. Translation gives CAWGRDYQETQYF. The genes are TRBV30 and TRBJ2-5; tentatively, D is TRBD2 (6 bases). The V gene lost 5 bases and the J gene lost 0 bases, with 10 bases spanning the gap. The germline CDR1 and CDR2 sequences are GTSNPN and SVGIG (reference sequence). The length of the CDR3 is 13 residues.

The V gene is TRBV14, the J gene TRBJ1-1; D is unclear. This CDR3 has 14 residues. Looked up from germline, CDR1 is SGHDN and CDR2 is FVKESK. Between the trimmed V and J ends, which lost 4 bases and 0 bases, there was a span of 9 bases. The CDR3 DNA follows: TGTGCCAGCAGCCCCCAGATCATGAACACTGAAGCTTTCTTT. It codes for CASSPQIMNTEAFF.

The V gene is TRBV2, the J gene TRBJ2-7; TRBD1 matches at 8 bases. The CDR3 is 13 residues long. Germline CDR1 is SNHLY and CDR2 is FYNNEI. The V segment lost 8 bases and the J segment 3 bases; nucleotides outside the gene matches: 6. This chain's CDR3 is CASLDREIYEQYV. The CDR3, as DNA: TGTGCCAGCTTGGACAGGGAAATCTACGAGCAGTACGTC.

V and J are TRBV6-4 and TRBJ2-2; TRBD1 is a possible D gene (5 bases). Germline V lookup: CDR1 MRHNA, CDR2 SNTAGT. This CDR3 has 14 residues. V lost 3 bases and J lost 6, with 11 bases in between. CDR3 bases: TGTGCCAGCAGTGATTTTCAGGGATCCGGGGAGCTGTTTTTT. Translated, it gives CASSDFQGSGELFF.

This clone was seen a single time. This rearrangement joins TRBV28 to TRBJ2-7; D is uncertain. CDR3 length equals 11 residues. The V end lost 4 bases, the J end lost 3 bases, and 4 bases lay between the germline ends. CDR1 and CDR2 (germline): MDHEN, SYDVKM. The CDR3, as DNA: TGTGCCAGCAGTTCCAGCTACGAGCAGTACTTC. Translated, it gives CASSSSYEQYF.

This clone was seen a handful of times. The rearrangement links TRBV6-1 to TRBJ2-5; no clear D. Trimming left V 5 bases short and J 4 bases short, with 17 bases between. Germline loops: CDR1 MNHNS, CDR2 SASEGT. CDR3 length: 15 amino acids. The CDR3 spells CASSPTWAGRETQYF. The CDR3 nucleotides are TGTGCCAGCAGTCCCACCTGGGCAGGCCGAGAGACCCAGTACTTC.

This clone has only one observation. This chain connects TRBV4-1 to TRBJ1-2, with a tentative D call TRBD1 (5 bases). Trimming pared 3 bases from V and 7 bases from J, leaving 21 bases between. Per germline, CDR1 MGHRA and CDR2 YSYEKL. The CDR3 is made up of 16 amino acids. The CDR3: CASSQPRQGKVGGYTF. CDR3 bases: TGCGCCAGCAGCCAGCCCCGGCAGGGTAAAGTAGGTGGCTACACCTTC.

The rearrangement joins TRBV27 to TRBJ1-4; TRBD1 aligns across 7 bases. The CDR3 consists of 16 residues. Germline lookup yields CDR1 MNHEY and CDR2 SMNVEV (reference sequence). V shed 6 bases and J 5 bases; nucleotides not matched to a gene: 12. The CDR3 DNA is TGTGCCAGCAGCCGATTAGGGACAGAGCTAAATGAAAAACTGTTTTTT. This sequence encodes CASSRLGTELNEKLFF.

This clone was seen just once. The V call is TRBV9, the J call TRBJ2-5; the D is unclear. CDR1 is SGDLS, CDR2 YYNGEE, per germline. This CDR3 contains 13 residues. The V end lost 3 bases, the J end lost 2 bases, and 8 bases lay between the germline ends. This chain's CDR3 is CASSAVLQETQYF. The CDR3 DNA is TGTGCCAGCAGCGCCGTTCTACAAGAGACCCAGTACTTC.

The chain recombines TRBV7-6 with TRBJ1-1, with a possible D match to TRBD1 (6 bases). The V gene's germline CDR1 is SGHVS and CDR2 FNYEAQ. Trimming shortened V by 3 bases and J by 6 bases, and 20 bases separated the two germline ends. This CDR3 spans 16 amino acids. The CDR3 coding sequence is TGTGCCAGCAGCTTGGTACAGGGAAAAGGTAACGCTGAAGCTTTCTTT. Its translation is CASSLVQGKGNAEAFF.

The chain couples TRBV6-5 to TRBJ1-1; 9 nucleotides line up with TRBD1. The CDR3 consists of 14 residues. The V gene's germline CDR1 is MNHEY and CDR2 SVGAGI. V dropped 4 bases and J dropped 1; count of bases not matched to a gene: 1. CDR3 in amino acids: CASSSGQGNTEAFF. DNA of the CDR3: TGTGCCAGCAGTTCGGGACAGGGGAACACTGAAGCTTTCTTT.

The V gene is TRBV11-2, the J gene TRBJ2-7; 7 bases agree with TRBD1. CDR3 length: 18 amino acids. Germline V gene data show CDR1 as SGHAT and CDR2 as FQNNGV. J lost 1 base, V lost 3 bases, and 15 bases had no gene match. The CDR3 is CASSLGRGGQGVSYEQYF. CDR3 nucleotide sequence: TGTGCCAGCAGCTTGGGTAGGGGCGGGCAGGGGGTTTCCTACGAGCAGTACTTC.

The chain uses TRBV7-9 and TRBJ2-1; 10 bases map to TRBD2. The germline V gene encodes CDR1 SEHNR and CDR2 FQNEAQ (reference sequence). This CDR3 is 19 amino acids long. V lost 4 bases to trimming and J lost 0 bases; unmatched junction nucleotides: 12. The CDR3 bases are TGTGCCAGCAGCTCGGGGCTAGCGGGAGCCCTGAGCTCCTACAATGAGCAGTTCTTC. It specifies CASSSGLAGALSSYNEQFF.

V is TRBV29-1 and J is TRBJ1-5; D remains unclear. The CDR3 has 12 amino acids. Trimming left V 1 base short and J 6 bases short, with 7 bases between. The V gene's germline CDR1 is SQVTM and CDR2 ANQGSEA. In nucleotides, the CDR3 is TGCAGCGTTGAAGTTGTCGGTCAGCCCCAGCATTTT. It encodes CSVEVVGQPQHF.

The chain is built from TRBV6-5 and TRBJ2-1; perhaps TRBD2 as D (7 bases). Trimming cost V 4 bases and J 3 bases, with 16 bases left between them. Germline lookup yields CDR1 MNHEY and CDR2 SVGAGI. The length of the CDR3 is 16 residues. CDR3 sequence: CASSWGGAGLYNEQFF. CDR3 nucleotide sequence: TGTGCCAGCAGTTGGGGGGGGGCGGGACTCTACAATGAGCAGTTCTTC.

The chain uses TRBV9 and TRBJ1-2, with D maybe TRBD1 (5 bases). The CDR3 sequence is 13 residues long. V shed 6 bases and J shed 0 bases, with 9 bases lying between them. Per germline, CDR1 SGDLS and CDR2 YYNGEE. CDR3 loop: CASTPGSNYGYTF. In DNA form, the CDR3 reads TGTGCCAGCACCCCAGGGTCTAACTATGGCTACACCTTC.

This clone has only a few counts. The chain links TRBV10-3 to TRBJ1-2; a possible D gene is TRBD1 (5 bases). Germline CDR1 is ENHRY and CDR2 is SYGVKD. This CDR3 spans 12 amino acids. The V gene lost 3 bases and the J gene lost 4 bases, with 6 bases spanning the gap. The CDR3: CAISEGVYGYTF. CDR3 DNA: TGTGCCATCAGTGAAGGGGTCTATGGCTACACCTTC.

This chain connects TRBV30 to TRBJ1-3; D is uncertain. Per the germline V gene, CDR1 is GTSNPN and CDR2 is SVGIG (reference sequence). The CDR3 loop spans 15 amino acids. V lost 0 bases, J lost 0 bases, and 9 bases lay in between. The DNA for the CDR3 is TGTGCCTGGAGTGTACGGAGGAGCTCTGGAAACACCATATATTTT. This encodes CAWSVRRSSGNTIYF.